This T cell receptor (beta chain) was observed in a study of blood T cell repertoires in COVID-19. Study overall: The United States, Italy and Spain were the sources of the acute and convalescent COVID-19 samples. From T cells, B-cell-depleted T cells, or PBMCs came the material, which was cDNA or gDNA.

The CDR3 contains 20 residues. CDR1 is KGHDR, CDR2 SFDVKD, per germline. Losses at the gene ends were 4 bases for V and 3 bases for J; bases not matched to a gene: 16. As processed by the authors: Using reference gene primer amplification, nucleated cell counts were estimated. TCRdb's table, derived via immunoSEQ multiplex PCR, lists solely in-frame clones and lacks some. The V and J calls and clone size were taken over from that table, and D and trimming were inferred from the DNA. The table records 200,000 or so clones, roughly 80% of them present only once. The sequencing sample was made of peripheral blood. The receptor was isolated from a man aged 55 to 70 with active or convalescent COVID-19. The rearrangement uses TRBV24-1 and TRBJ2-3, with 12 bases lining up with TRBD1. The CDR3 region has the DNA TGTGCCACCAGTGACAGCACTCCGGGACAGGGGGCATGGTCGACAGATACGCAGTATTTT. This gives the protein CATSDSTPGQGAWSTDTQYF.